The present T cell receptor (beta chain) was sequenced within a study of T cell repertoires in cytomegalovirus infection. Each CDR3 protein gets one entry after TCRdb re-called the reads with MiXCR. The repertoire includes fewer than 350,000 distinct CDR3 sequences, over 7.5% of them detected once, and about 4.5% sits in the top ten. Germline CDR1 reads MGHDK; CDR2 reads SYGVNS. J gave up 4 bases and V 4 bases, and 1 base lay outside the gene matches. CDR3 length: 13 residues. This clonotype appeared many times. Sequencing was performed on PBMCs. The V gene is TRBV25-1, the J gene TRBJ1-2, with 9 bases fitting TRBD1. This TCR derives from a human donor in good health (CMV status not recorded). Some clones in this sample may be carry-over from other donors' samples. The CDR3 protein is CASSGDRAYGYTF. CDR3 coding DNA: TGTGCCAGCAGTGGGGACAGGGCCTATGGCTACACCTTC.